One sample yielded the 19 T cell receptor beta chains listed below, sequenced in a study of T cell clones after liver transplantation. The table came from immunoSEQ multiplex PCR; TCRdb's copy has only in-frame clones and leaves some out. Of under 10,000 clones listed, under 90% are singletons. The sample here was CD8+ T cells from blood, taken before liver transplant. Every receptor here comes from a human donor who received a liver transplant.

The chain carries TRBV27 and TRBJ2-7; TRBD2 agrees at 11 bases. The CDR3 extends over 16 amino acids. The J segment lost 3 bases and the V segment lost 7 bases, leaving 11 bases of the junction unmatched. Germline CDR1 is MNHEY and CDR2 is SMNVEV (reference sequence). CDR3 sequence: CASNPSGGFSFYEQYF. The CDR3 nucleotides are TGTGCCAGCAATCCTAGCGGGGGGTTTTCCTTCTACGAGCAGTACTTC.

The V and J genes are TRBV25-1 and TRBJ2-2, with 9 bases aligning to TRBD2. The junction had 5 bases not matched to a gene; V was cut back by 5 bases and J by 4 bases. Germline loops: CDR1 MGHDK, CDR2 SYGVNS. This CDR3 has 15 amino acids. In DNA, the CDR3 is TGTGCCAGCAGTAAAGCGGGGGGTGGCACCGGGGAGCTGTTTTTT. Its translation is CASSKAGGGTGELFF. The full variable domain, with the rest looked up from reference TRBV25-1 and TRBJ2-2, is EADIYQTPRYLVIGTGKKITLECSQTMGHDKMYWYQQDPGMELHLIHYSYGVNSTEKGDLSSESTVSRIRTEHFPLTLESARPSHTSQYLCASSKAGGGTGELFFGEGSRLTVL.

The rearrangement links TRBV9 to TRBJ2-1; 8 bases align to TRBD1. The germline CDR1 and CDR2 sequences are SGDLS and YYNGEE. This CDR3 comprises 15 residues. The V gene end was trimmed by 2 bases and the J gene end by 4 bases; junction bases not matched to a gene: 5. This chain's CDR3 is CASSVQGAPYNEQFF. The CDR3 DNA reads as TGTGCCAGCAGCGTGCAGGGGGCCCCTTACAATGAGCAGTTCTTC.

A word on this clone: The identical CDR3 is also encoded by other nucleotide sequences in the sample. V usage is TRBV29-1 and J usage is TRBJ2-7; TRBD1 aligns across 7 bases. V shed 3 bases, J shed 3 bases, and the junction held 5 bases outside the gene matches. The germline CDR1 and CDR2 sequences are SQVTM and ANQGSEA. The CDR3 is 13 amino acids. This CDR3 reads CSVERGQGYEQYF. In DNA, the CDR3 is TGCAGCGTTGAGAGGGGGCAGGGCTACGAGCAGTACTTC.

V gene TRBV11-3 combines with J gene TRBJ2-1, with 8 positions matching TRBD2. CDR1 SGHNT and CDR2 YENEEA come from the germline V gene. Trimming at V came to 4 bases and at J to 10 bases, leaving 6 bases not matched to a gene. The CDR3 totals 13 residues. The CDR3 nucleotides read TGTGCCAGCAGCTCGAGGACTAGCTGGGAGCAGTTCTTC. Its translation is CASSSRTSWEQFF.

The chain links TRBV27 to TRBJ2-1; TRBD2 agrees at 10 bases. The V gene's germline CDR1 is MNHEY and CDR2 SMNVEV (reference sequence). Losses at the gene ends were 6 bases for V and 0 bases for J; bases not matched to a gene: 2. This CDR3 is built from 15 residues. The CDR3 spells CASSTSGVSYNEQFF. In nucleotides, the CDR3 is TGTGCCAGCAGCACTAGCGGGGTCTCCTACAATGAGCAGTTCTTC.

The rearrangement links TRBV15 to TRBJ1-2; D remains unclear. V was clipped by 5 bases and J by 4 bases, with 20 bases between them. CDR1 is LNHNV, CDR2 YYDKDF, per germline (reference sequence). This CDR3 has 16 residues. DNA for the CDR3: TGTGCCACCAGCTCCCCCCTCTTGGCAAACACCTATGGCTACACCTTC. This codes for CATSSPLLANTYGYTF.

V usage is TRBV10-3 and J usage is TRBJ2-7, with D hard to call. The CDR3 is 12 amino acids. Germline CDR1 and CDR2: ENHRY and SYGVKD. V lost 5 bases and J 3 bases, leaving 8 bases between the germline ends. CDR3 DNA sequence: TGTGCCATCAGTTCCGACAACTACGAGCAGTACTTC. It translates to CAISSDNYEQYF.

The V and J genes are TRBV29-1 and TRBJ2-7; 8 bases match TRBD2. The CDR3 has 13 amino acids. The germline V gene has CDR1 SQVTM and CDR2 ANQGSEA. J was trimmed by 7 bases and V by 4 bases; bases with no gene match: 9. The CDR3 DNA reads as TGCAGCGTTGCTGGGCGGGGGGCCGAAGAGCAGTACTTC. Protein product: CSVAGRGAEEQYF.

J is TRBJ1-1 and V is TRBV30; 7 bases map to TRBD1. Germline lookup yields CDR1 GTSNPN and CDR2 SVGIG (reference sequence). CDR3 size: 13 residues. J lost 1 base, V lost 1 base, and 0 bases had no gene match. The CDR3 DNA sequence: TGTGCCTGGAGTGGGACAGGGAACACTGAAGCTTTCTTT. Residues: CAWSGTGNTEAFF.

This chain connects TRBV29-1 to TRBJ2-5; 14 bases fit TRBD2. Germline trimming cut 7 bases from V and 4 bases from J; bases unmatched to any gene: 5. The CDR3 consists of 14 residues. Germline CDR1 and CDR2: SQVTM and ANQGSEA. DNA of the CDR3: TGCAGCGCCGAGACTAGCGGGGGGGGAGAGACCCAGTACTTC. Protein product: CSAETSGGGETQYF.

The rearrangement joins TRBV5-1 to TRBJ2-5; D call uncertain. Germline-derived CDR1 and CDR2 are SGHRS and YFSETQ. There are 15 residues in the CDR3. The V and J ends lost 0 bases and 2 bases respectively, with 11 bases between them. The CDR3: CASSLVSGRQETQYF. DNA of the CDR3: TGCGCCAGCAGCTTGGTGTCAGGAAGGCAAGAGACCCAGTACTTC.

The chain employs TRBV27 and TRBJ1-6; D gene ambiguous. Germline loops: CDR1 MNHEY, CDR2 SMNVEV (reference sequence). The CDR3 loop spans 17 amino acids. The V gene lost 6 bases and the J gene lost 0 bases, with 15 bases spanning the gap. The CDR3 DNA is TGTGCCAGCAGCGAGGGAGGGAGAAGCTCCTATAATTCACCCCTCCACTTT. It codes for CASSEGGRSSYNSPLHF.

This chain connects TRBV11-2 to TRBJ2-1; 7 positions agree with TRBD2. The germline V gene encodes CDR1 SGHAT and CDR2 FQNNGV. CDR3 length equals 17 residues. V trimming: 1 base; J trimming: 4 bases; junction bases outside the gene matches: 10. CDR3 sequence (DNA): TGTGCCAGCAGCTTAGTAGGAGAGCGGGGACCATACAATGAGCAGTTCTTC. This sequence encodes CASSLVGERGPYNEQFF.

The CDR3 bases are TGTGCCAGTAGCCCGGGGGGCCCCTACAATGAGCAGTTCTTC. Translating gives CASSPGGPYNEQFF. This chain uses TRBV19 with TRBJ2-1, with TRBD2 as a possible D gene (7 bases). V was cut by 6 bases and J by 2 bases, with 11 bases left in between. CDR1 is LNHDA, CDR2 SQIVND, per germline (reference sequence). The CDR3 runs to 14 residues.

This chain connects TRBV7-9 to TRBJ2-7; D gene unclear. This CDR3 has 13 residues. Germline-derived CDR1 and CDR2 are SEHNR and FQNEAQ (reference sequence). The V end was cut by 5 bases, the J end by 5 bases, with 13 bases between. The CDR3 nucleotides read TGTGCCAGCAGCCCCGACTCCCGCAACGAGCAGTACTTC. It translates to CASSPDSRNEQYF.

CDR3 sequence: CASSYGMGQGNEQFF. The CDR3 region has the DNA TGTGCCAGCAGTTACGGGATGGGTCAGGGCAATGAGCAGTTCTTC. The chain joins TRBV6-5 to TRBJ2-1, with D possibly TRBD1 on 5 matching bases. The CDR3 has 15 residues. V was shortened by 2 bases and J by 6 bases, with 14 bases between the two germline ends. The germline gives CDR1 MNHEY, CDR2 SVGAGI.

V is TRBV7-2 and J is TRBJ2-3, with D possibly being TRBD1 (5 bases). CDR3 length: 15 amino acids. Trimming removed 11 bases from V and 2 bases from J, with 20 bases in between. Per germline, CDR1 SGHTA and CDR2 FQGNSA. In nucleotides, the CDR3 is TGTGCCGGCACATTAGGGGTGGCCTCCACAGATACGCAGTATTTT. This codes for CAGTLGVASTDTQYF.

The rearrangement links TRBV9 to TRBJ1-1, with unresolved D. CDR3 length: 14 amino acids. The germline gives CDR1 SGDLS, CDR2 YYNGEE. Deletions cut 0 bases from V and 0 bases from J, with 6 bases between. For the CDR3, the DNA is TGTGCCAGCAGCGTAGGGACTTTGAACACTGAAGCTTTCTTT. It encodes CASSVGTLNTEAFF.